A single sample is the source of the 11 T cell receptor beta chains below, sequenced in a study of CD8 T cells in Susac syndrome. When the RNA was reverse transcribed, random hexamers were used with an input of roughly 0.45 to 1 ug. MiXCR was run by TCRdb on the immunoSEQ multiplex PCR reads, yielding one entry per CDR3 protein. The table includes 95,000 to 150,000 distinct CDR3 sequences, around 94% detected once. Material: CD8+ T cells from PBMCs. These receptors came from a human donor with Susac syndrome.

This rearrangement joins TRBV15 to TRBJ2-7, with TRBD1 matching 7 bases. The germline CDR1 and CDR2 sequences are LNHNV and YYDKDF (reference sequence). Unmatched junction bases numbered 5, after V lost 5 bases and J lost 4 bases. The CDR3 spans 13 residues. CDR3 sequence: CATSYDRVYEQYF. In DNA, the CDR3 is TGTGCCACCAGCTACGACAGGGTATACGAGCAGTACTTC.

In DNA form, the CDR3 reads TGTGCCAGCAGCGTAGGAATTGGGGGCACCAACTATGGCTACACCTTC. Its protein product is CASSVGIGGTNYGYTF. The chain joins TRBV9 to TRBJ1-2; D is perhaps TRBD1 (6 bases). CDR1 is SGDLS, CDR2 YYNGEE, per germline. The germline V and J ends were trimmed by 0 bases and 2 bases, with 14 bases remaining between them. The CDR3 spans 16 residues. Combining the CDR3 with reference TRBV9 and TRBJ1-2 gives the whole variable domain DSGVTQTPKHLITATGQRVTLRCSPRSGDLSVYWYQQSLDQGLQFLIQYYNGEERAKGNILERFSAQQFPDLHSELNLSSLELGDSALYFCASSVGIGGTNYGYTFGSGTRLTVV.

The chain joins TRBV7-9 to TRBJ2-1, with 9 bases that match TRBD1. The ends lost 5 bases at V and 5 bases at J; junction bases unmatched: 7. Looked up from germline, CDR1 is SEHNR and CDR2 is FQNEAQ (reference sequence). The CDR3 contains 15 residues. CDR3 sequence: CASSRGQGVDNEQFF. DNA of the CDR3: TGTGCCAGCAGCCGGGGACAGGGAGTCGACAATGAGCAGTTCTTC.

V gene TRBV5-4 combines with J gene TRBJ1-1; weak D call: TRBD1 (5 bases). The germline V gene has CDR1 SGHNT and CDR2 YYREEE (reference sequence). The CDR3 contains 14 residues. Trimming pared 6 bases from V and 3 bases from J, leaving 15 bases between. The chain's CDR3 is CASTPSGGYTEAFF. CDR3 nucleotides: TGTGCCAGCACCCCTTCGGGGGGGTACACTGAAGCTTTCTTT.

The gene calls are TRBV5-4 and TRBJ2-7; 12 nucleotides align to TRBD2. J was trimmed by 4 bases and V by 8 bases; bases with no gene match: 7. Germline values: CDR1 SGHNT, CDR2 YYREEE (reference sequence). The CDR3 consists of 14 residues. The DNA of the CDR3 is TGTGCCAGTAGTAGCGGACTAGCGGGATACGAGCAGTACTTC. It yields the protein CASSSGLAGYEQYF. The whole variable domain, filled in from reference TRBV5-4 and TRBJ2-7, reads ETGVTQSPTHLIKTRGQQVTLRCSSQSGHNTVSWYQQALGQGPQFIFQYYREEENGRGNFPPRFSGLQFPNYSSELNVNALELDDSALYLCASSSGLAGYEQYFGPGTRLTVT.

V gene TRBV11-3 combines with J gene TRBJ2-5, with D tentatively TRBD1 or TRBD2 (6 bases each). V was shortened by 5 bases and J by 1 base, with 14 bases between the two germline ends. From germline, CDR1 is SGHNT and CDR2 YENEEA. The CDR3 sequence is 15 residues long. CDR3 in amino acids: CASSPPGAPQETQYF. Here the CDR3 DNA reads TGTGCCAGCAGCCCCCCGGGGGCCCCCCAAGAGACCCAGTACTTC.

This chain links TRBV4-2 with TRBJ2-5, with TRBD1 as a possible D gene (8 bases). Germline V gives CDR1 LGHNA, CDR2 YNFKEQ. The germline V and J ends were trimmed by 3 bases and 9 bases, with 17 bases remaining between them. The CDR3 runs to 14 residues. CDR3 region: CASSQTGTGGAQYF. The CDR3 coding sequence is TGTGCCAGCAGCCAGACTGGAACAGGGGGGGCCCAGTACTTC.

The chain is built from TRBV9 and TRBJ2-2; D is unresolved. This CDR3 spans 13 amino acids. Germline V CDR1 and CDR2: SGDLS, YYNGEE. Trimming took off 0 bases at V and 7 bases at J, with 7 bases between the two ends. Here the CDR3 reads CASSVGGDGELFF. The CDR3 DNA is TGTGCCAGCAGCGTAGGTGGTGACGGGGAGCTGTTTTTT. Full variable domain (missing parts from reference TRBV9 and TRBJ2-2): DSGVTQTPKHLITATGQRVTLRCSPRSGDLSVYWYQQSLDQGLQFLIQYYNGEERAKGNILERFSAQQFPDLHSELNLSSLELGDSALYFCASSVGGDGELFFGEGSRLTVL.

V and J are TRBV4-1 and TRBJ1-2, with D perhaps matching TRBD1 (5 bases). CDR3 size: 14 residues. With 3 bases removed from V and 3 bases from J, the gap between germline ends came to 11 bases. Germline CDR1 reads MGHRA; CDR2 reads YSYEKL. The CDR3 sequence is CASSQGPGDYGYTF. The CDR3 DNA sequence: TGCGCCAGCAGCCAGGGACCGGGGGACTATGGCTACACCTTC.

The gene calls are TRBV25-1 and TRBJ2-5; TRBD2 is a possible D gene (5 bases). CDR1 is MGHDK, CDR2 SYGVNS, per germline. V was cut by 4 bases and J by 5 bases, with 26 bases left in between. The CDR3 is made up of 18 amino acids. CDR3 in DNA: TGTGCCAGCAGTGCTAGCTCCGTTGAGACAAACATGAGGGAGACCCAGTACTTC. Its translation: CASSASSVETNMRETQYF. The full variable domain, completed using reference TRBV25-1 and TRBJ2-5, is EADIYQTPRYLVIGTGKKITLECSQTMGHDKMYWYQQDPGMELHLIHYSYGVNSTEKGDLSSESTVSRIRTEHFPLTLESARPSHTSQYLCASSASSVETNMRETQYFGPGTRLLVL.

This clonotype occurred once. This rearrangement joins TRBV3-1 to TRBJ1-4, with TRBD1 as a possible D gene (6 bases). Germline CDR1 LGHDT, CDR2 YNNKEL (reference sequence). V was trimmed by 6 bases and J by 2 bases, leaving 13 bases between them. CDR3 size: 15 residues. DNA of the CDR3: TGTGCCAGCAGTCCGGGGGCGAACACTAATGAAAAACTGTTTTTT. Its translation is CASSPGANTNEKLFF.